Listed below are T cell receptor beta chains from one sample, sequenced in a study of CD8+ T cells in alopecia areata. The method was immunoSEQ multiplex PCR; TCRdb's version includes in-frame clones alone and lacks a portion of them. The sample yields 110,000 to 150,000 clones, around three fifths seen once. The starting material was CD4+ T cells sorted from blood, obtained at week 0. The receptors derive from a human donor with alopecia areata. Both conserved end residues are part of each CDR3. Each record gives: D gene, clone size, J gene, V gene, CDR3 protein, CDR3 DNA. A D gene is named only where the DNA matches it firmly. Clone size is given for some rows only: seen once, a few or many times, or a class if the clone is expanded.

d_gene: -; abundance: -; j_gene: TRBJ2-1; v_gene: TRBV29-1; CDR3aa: CSVGSPRRNEQFF; CDR3nt: TGCAGCGTTGGTTCGCCCCGGCGCAATGAGCAGTTCTTC
d_gene: -; abundance: -; j_gene: TRBJ1-2; v_gene: TRBV29-1; CDR3aa: CSVKRVPPGLYGYTF; CDR3nt: TGCAGCGTGAAACGGGTCCCTCCAGGGCTCTATGGCTACACCTTC
d_gene: TRBD2; abundance: few; j_gene: TRBJ2-1; v_gene: TRBV15; CDR3aa: CATSRLSGASSYNEQFF; CDR3nt: TGTGCCACCAGCAGACTCAGCGGGGCTAGCTCCTACAATGAGCAGTTCTTC
d_gene: -; abundance: -; j_gene: TRBJ2-3; v_gene: TRBV30; CDR3aa: CAWSLSGFTDTQYF; CDR3nt: TGTGCCTGGAGCCTCAGCGGTTTCACAGATACGCAGTATTTT
d_gene: TRBD1; abundance: -; j_gene: TRBJ1-1; v_gene: TRBV15; CDR3aa: CATSSIEYRGLGNTEAFF; CDR3nt: TGTGCCACCAGCAGCATCGAATACAGGGGATTGGGGAACACTGAAGCTTTCTTT
d_gene: -; abundance: once; j_gene: TRBJ2-2; v_gene: TRBV7-9; CDR3aa: CASSPDGGPVTGELFF; CDR3nt: TGTGCCAGCAGCCCGGACGGGGGGCCGGTCACCGGGGAGCTGTTTTTT
d_gene: TRBD1; abundance: once; j_gene: TRBJ2-5; v_gene: TRBV29-1; CDR3aa: CSVDRGSGETQYF; CDR3nt: TGCAGCGTTGACAGGGGGAGTGGAGAGACCCAGTACTTC
d_gene: -; abundance: few; j_gene: TRBJ1-2; v_gene: TRBV7-2; CDR3aa: CASSPEGTSRRGYTF; CDR3nt: TGTGCCAGCAGCCCCGAGGGGACCTCAAGGAGGGGCTACACCTTC
d_gene: -; abundance: -; j_gene: TRBJ2-1; v_gene: TRBV5-1; CDR3aa: CARTTSDGSSYNEQFF; CDR3nt: TGCGCCAGAACAACCTCGGACGGGAGCTCCTACAATGAGCAGTTCTTC
d_gene: TRBD1; abundance: -; j_gene: TRBJ2-5; v_gene: TRBV5-1; CDR3aa: CASSFVGQGQETQYF; CDR3nt: TGCGCCAGCAGCTTCGTCGGACAGGGCCAAGAGACCCAGTACTTC
d_gene: TRBD2; abundance: -; j_gene: TRBJ2-3; v_gene: TRBV15; CDR3aa: CATSRGTSGFTDTQYF; CDR3nt: TGTGCCACCAGCAGGGGGACTAGCGGCTTCACAGATACGCAGTATTTT
d_gene: TRBD1; abundance: -; j_gene: TRBJ1-2; v_gene: TRBV7-2; CDR3aa: CASSFGQALNYGYTF; CDR3nt: TGTGCCAGCAGCTTCGGACAGGCCCTTAACTATGGCTACACCTTC
d_gene: -; abundance: few; j_gene: TRBJ1-5; v_gene: TRBV5-6; CDR3aa: CASSLSVNQPQHF; CDR3nt: TGTGCCAGCAGCTTGTCGGTCAATCAGCCCCAGCATTTT